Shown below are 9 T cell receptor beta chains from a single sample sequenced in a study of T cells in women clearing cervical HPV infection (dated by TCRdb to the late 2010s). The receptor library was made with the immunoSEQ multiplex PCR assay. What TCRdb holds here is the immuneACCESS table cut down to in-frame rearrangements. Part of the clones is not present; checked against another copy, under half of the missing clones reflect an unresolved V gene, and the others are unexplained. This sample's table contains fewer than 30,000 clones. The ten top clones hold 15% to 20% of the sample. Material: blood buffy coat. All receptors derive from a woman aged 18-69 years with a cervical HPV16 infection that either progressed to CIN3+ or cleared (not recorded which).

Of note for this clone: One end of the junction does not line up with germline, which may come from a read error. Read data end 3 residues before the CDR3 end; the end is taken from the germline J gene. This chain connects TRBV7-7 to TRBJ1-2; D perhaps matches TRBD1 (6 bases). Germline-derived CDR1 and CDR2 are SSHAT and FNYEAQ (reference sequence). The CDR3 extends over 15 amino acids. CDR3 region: CASSLRSGTNYDYTF. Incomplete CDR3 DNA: TGTGCTAGCAGCTTAAGATCCGGGACAAATTACGAC.

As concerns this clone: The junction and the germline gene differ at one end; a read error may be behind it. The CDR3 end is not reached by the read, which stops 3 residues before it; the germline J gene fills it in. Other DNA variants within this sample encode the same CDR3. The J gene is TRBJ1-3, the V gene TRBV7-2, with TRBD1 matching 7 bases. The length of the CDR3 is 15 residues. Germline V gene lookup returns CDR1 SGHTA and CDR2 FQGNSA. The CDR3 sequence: CASSLRDSSGNTIYF. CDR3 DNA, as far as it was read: TGTGCCAGCAGCTTACGGGACAGCTCTGGAAACACG.

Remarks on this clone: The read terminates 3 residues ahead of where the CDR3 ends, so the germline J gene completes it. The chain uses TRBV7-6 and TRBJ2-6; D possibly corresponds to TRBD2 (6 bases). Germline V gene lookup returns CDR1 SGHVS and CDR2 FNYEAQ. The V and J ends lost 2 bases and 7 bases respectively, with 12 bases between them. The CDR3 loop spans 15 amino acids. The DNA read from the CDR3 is TGTGCCAGCAGCTTATTCGGAGGGGAAGCCAACGTC. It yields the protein CASSLFGGEANV. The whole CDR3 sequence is CASSLFGGEANVLTF.

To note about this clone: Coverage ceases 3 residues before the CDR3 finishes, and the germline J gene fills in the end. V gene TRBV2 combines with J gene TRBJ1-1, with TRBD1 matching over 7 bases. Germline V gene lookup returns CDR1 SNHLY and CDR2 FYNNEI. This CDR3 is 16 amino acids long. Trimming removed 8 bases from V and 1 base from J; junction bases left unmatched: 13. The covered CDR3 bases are TGTGCCAGCTCAATCACAGGGGTCCCTGGGAACACTGAA. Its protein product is CASSITGVPGNTE. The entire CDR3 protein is CASSITGVPGNTEAFF.

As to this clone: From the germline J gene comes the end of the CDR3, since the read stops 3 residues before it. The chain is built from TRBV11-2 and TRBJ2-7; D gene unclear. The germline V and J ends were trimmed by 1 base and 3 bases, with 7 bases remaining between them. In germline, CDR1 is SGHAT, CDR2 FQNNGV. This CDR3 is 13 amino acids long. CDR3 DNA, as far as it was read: TGTGCCAGCAGCTTAGCCGGTTTCTACGAG. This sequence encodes CASSLAGFYE. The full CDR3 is CASSLAGFYEQYF. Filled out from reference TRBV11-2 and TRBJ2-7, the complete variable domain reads EAGVAQSPRYKIIEKRQSVAFWCNPISGHATLYWYQQILGQGPKLLIQFQNNGVVDDSQLPKDRFSAERLKGVDSTLKIQPAKLEDSAVYLCASSLAGFYEQYFGPGTRLTVT.

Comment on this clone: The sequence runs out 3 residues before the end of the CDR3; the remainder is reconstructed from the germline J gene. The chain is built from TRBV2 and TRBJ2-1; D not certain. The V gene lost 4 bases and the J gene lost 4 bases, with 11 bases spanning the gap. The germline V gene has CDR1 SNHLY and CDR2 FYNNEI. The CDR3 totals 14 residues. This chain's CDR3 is CASSAGSLYNEQFF. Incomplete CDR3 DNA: TGTGCCAGCAGTGCCGGGTCCCTATACAATGAG. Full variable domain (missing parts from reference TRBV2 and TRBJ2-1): EPEVTQTPSHQVTQMGQEVILRCVPISNHLYFYWYRQILGQKVEFLVSFYNNEISEKSEIFDDQFSVERPDGSNFTLKIRSTKLEDSAMYFCASSAGSLYNEQFFGPGTRLTVL.

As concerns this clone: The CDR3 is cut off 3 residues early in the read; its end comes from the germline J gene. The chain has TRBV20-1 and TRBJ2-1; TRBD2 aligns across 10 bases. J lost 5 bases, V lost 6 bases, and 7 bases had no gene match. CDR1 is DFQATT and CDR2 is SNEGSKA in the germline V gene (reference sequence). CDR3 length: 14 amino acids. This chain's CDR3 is CSARPSGSHNEQFF. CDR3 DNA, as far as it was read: TGCAGTGCCCGTCCTAGCGGGAGCCACAATGAG.

CDR3 DNA, as far as it was read: TGTGCCAGCAGCTGGAGGGGACAGGGGGACTATGGC. Translating it yields CASSWRGQGDYG. The entire CDR3 protein reads CASSWRGQGDYGYTF. The V and J genes are TRBV5-8 and TRBJ1-2; 11 bases match TRBD1. Sequencing ends 3 residues short of the CDR3 end; the germline J gene provides the rest. CDR3 length equals 15 residues. Germline V gives CDR1 SGHTS, CDR2 YDEGEE. Trimming took 3 bases from V and 3 from J; bases not matched to a gene: 4.

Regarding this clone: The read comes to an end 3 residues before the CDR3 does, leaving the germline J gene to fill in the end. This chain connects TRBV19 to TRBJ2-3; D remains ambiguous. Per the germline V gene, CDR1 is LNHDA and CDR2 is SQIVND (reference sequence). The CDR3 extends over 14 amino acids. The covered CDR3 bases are TGTGCCAGTAGTATGGGCCAGTTCAATCAGCCG. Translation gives CASSMGQFNQP. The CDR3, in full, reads CASSMGQFNQPQYF.